This record concerns one T cell receptor (beta chain) sequence. The sample holds one count of this clone. Which antigen it targets is not known. The sample holds no much larger clone one base away, and base qualities are not on file. The donors were healthy, HIV-negative adults with no recently reported acute infections or vaccinations. Every donor was a Caucasian adult living in Nashville, Tennessee, USA. CD4+ T cells were enriched by magnetic negative selection, after which naive cells were positively selected on CD45RA and the negative fraction was taken as the memory subset. Blood was obtained by leukapheresis, after which PBMCs were separated by Ficoll-Histopaque density gradient centrifugation and cryopreserved in liquid nitrogen vapor phase. Purity and quantity of every magnetically sorted T cell population were checked by analytical flow cytometry. Genomic DNA was isolated from every sorted fraction and measured by UV absorbance on a Nanodrop 2000c.

The data belong to a study of shared clonotypes between healthy human individuals (dated by TCRdb to about 2020). Regarding the complete study: The cohort included three men and a couple of women between 18 and 49 years of age. To estimate repertoire size and how much clonotypes are shared between individuals, the study performed deep sequencing of blood TCR repertoires from roughly five healthy adults. To increase sequencing depth and limit assay-specific biases, TCR repertoire library preparation and sequencing were carried out by different laboratories using diverse techniques. For each donor, three plates each were used for CD4 naive and CD4 memory, two plates were used for CD8 naive, and one plate was used for CD8 memory. Between about 0.8 and 8.9 billion PBMCs per donor were obtained by leukapheresis.

Summary of the overall study and its limitations: Higher generation probabilities were observed for clonotypes shared by all four sorted-subset donors than for non-shared clonotypes. Estimated clonotype richness was generally larger for naive than for memory subsets. Because the study included a small number of donors, the genetic and exposure-history diversity represented was limited. Approximately 5% of naive CD4, around 3.6% of naive CD8, approximately 2% of memory CD4, and about 0.4% of memory CD8 clonotypes were shared across several donors. Sampling was restricted to blood, and TCR repertoires in tissue are likely to differ from TCR repertoires in blood. Rarefaction of sorted-subset datasets indicated incomplete sequencing despite the large sequencing depth. Pairwise subsampling indicated that sequencing depth was expected to affect the degree of clonotype sharing among donors.

CDR1 and CDR2, per the germline V gene (reference sequence), are LNHNV and YYDKDF. The CDR3 goes from the cysteine to the phenylalanine over 13 residues. Just the 39-base CDR3 DNA is kept, in frame starting at base 1. The germline ends are 7 bases apart after V is trimmed by 6 bases and J by 0 bases. TCR CDR3 regions were amplified from genomic DNA by multiplex PCR using the deep immunoSEQ assay. Genomic DNA extracted from each cell subset was distributed evenly over all wells of several immunoSEQ 96-well plates, and each plate served as one replicate. For sorted subsets, approximately 190 ng genomic DNA, equal to 25,000 to 35,000 T cell genomes, was loaded into each replicate PCR. Purified libraries were quantified with a Qubit 3.0 fluorometer, sized on a Bioanalyzer 2100, and re-quantified with the KAPA Library Quantification kit. Every immunoSEQ 96-well plate was sequenced on a separate single-read 150-cycle Illumina NextSeq 550 flow cell. On the study's bioinformatics: Because the immunoSEQ output included only junctional sequences and no quality scores, the filtering could not be the same as the filtering used for full-length reads. Sequences were annotated with PyIR, a Python wrapper for IgBLAST v1.9, using IMGT germline references to assign V/J genes and CDR3. Any read was removed if the V/J assignment was weak (E-value above 1e-6), the CDR3 was missing, or the read contained stop codons, out-of-frame junctions, or ambiguous translated residues. V3J clonotypes were defined by identical inferred V gene, J gene, and CDR3 amino acid sequence. Percentage overlap between repertoires was calculated by dividing the number of shared unique clonotypes by the size of the smaller repertoire. Repertoire richness was assessed with RTK rarefaction, the Chao1 estimator, and Recon v2.1 estimates of unobserved clonotypes. OLGA was used to compute generation probabilities for all TCRbeta clonotypes that the gDNA method yielded from several donors. The immuneACCESS repertoire file appears here via TCRdb, limited to in-frame rearrangements. These files lack a portion of the clones; in checked studies, under half of the deficit traces to unresolved V genes, and the cause of the others is not known. That table is the source of V, J and clone size, and D and trimming were worked out from the DNA. Across this sample there are 2 million to 2.5 million clones, with less than 95% seen only once. The ten largest clones take up roughly 0.34% of the sample.

The chain uses TRBV15 and TRBJ2-3; the D gene cannot be named for sure. The clonotype comes from a man aged 18 to 30 in good health. Some clones in this sample may be carry-over from other donors' samples. The sample was naive CD4+ T cells from PBMCs. The cell subset or site tag for this specimen amounts to: CD45RA+ positively selected. The CDR3 is CATRDPSTDTQYF. The DNA reads TGTGCCACCAGAGACCCTAGCACAGATACGCAGTATTTT.